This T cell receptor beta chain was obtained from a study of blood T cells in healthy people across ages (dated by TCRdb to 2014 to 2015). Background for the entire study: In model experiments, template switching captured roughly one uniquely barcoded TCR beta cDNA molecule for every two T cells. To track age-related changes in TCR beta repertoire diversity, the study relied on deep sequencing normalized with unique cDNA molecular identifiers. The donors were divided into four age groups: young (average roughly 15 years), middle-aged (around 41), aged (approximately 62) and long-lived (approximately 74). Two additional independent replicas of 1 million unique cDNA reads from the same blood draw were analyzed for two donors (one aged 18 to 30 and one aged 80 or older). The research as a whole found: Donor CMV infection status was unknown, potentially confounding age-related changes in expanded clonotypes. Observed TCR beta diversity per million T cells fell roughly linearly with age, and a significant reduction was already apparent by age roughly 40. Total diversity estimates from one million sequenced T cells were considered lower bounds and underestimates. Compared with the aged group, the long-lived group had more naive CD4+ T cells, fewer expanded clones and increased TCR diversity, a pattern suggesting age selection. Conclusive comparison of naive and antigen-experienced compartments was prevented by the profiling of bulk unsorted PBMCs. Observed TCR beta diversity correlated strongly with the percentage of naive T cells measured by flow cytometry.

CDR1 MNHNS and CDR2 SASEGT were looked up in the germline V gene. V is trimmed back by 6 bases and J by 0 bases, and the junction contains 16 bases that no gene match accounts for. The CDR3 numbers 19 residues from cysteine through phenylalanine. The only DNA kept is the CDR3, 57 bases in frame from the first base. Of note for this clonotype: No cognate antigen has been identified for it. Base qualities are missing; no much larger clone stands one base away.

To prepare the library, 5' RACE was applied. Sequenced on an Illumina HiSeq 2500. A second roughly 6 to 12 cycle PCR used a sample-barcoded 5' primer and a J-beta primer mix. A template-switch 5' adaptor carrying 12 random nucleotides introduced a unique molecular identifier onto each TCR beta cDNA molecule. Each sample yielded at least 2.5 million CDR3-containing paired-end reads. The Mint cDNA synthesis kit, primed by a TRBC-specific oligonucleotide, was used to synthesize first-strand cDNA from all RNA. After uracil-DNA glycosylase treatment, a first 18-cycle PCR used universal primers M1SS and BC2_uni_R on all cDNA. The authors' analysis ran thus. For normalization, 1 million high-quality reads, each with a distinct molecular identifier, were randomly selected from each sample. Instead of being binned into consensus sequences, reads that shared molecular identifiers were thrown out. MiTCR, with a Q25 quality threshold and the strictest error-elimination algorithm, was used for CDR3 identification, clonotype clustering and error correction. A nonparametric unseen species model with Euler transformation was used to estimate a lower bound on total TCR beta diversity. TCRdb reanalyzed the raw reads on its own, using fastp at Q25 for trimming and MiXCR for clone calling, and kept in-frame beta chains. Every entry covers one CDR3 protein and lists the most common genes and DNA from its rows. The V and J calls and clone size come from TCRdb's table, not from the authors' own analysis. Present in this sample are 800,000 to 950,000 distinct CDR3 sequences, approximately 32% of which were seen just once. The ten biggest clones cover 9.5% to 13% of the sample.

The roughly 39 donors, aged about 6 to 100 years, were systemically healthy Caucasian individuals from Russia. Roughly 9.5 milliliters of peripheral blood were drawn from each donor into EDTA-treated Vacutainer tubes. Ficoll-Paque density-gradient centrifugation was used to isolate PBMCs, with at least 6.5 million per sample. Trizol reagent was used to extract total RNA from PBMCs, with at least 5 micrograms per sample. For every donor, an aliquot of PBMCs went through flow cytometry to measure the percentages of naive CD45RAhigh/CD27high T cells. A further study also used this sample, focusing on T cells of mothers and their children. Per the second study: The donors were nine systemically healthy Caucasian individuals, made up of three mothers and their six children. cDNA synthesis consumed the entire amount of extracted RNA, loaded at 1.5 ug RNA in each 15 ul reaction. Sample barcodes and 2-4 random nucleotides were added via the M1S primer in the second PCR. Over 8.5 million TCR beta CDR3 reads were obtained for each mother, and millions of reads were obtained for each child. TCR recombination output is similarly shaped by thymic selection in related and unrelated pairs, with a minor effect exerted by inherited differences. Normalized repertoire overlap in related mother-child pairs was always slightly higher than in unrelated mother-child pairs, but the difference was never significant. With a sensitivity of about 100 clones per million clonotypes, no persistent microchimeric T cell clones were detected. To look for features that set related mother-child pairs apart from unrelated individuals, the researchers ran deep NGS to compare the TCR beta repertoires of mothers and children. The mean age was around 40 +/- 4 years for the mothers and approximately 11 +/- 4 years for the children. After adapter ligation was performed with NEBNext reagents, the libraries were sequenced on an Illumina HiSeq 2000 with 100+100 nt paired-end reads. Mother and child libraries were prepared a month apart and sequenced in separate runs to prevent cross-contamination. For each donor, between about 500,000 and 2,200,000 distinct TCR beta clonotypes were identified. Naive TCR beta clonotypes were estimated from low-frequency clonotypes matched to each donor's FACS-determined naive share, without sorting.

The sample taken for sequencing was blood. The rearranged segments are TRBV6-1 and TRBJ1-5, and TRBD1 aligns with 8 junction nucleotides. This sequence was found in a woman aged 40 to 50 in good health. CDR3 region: CASSAPGTGVSYSNQPQHF. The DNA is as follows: TGTGCCAGCAGCGCTCCCGGGACAGGCGTAAGTTATAGCAATCAGCCCCAGCATTTT.